This T cell receptor (beta chain) was captured by sequencing in a study of CD8 T cells in Susac syndrome. Reverse transcription of 0.5 to 1 ug RNA was performed with random hexamers. An immunoSEQ multiplex PCR amplified TCR beta CDR3 over 54 Vbeta and 13 Jbeta. TCRdb independently ran MiXCR on the immunoSEQ multiplex PCR reads; one entry per CDR3 protein. The table has roughly 140,000 distinct CDR3 sequences, approximately 95% seen once. V lost 4 bases and J 7 bases, leaving 17 bases between the germline ends. Germline CDR1 reads LGHNA; CDR2 reads YNFKEQ. This CDR3 spans 15 amino acids. Sequencing used CD4+ T cells from PBMCs. The sequence was collected from a human donor with Susac syndrome. The genes are TRBV4-2 and TRBJ1-5, with D uncertain. The CDR3 bases are TGTGCCAGCAGCCGGGAGCCAGGTCCGAGGCAGCCCCAGCATTTT. Encoded protein: CASSREPGPRQPQHF.